This T cell receptor beta chain emerged from a study of blood T cell repertoires in COVID-19. Turning to the study itself: COVID-19 samples collected from the United States, Italy and Spain covered acute and convalescent phases. PBMCs, B-cell-depleted T cells, or T cells were the source of the cDNA or gDNA that made up the material.

This CDR3 has 15 residues. Germline-derived CDR1 and CDR2 are SEHNR and FQNEAQ (reference sequence). V was shortened by 2 bases and J by 2 bases, with 11 bases between the two germline ends. In the original workflow: Reference gene primer amplification yielded estimated nucleated cell counts. Using immunoSEQ multiplex PCR, the repertoire was profiled, and TCRdb retains in-frame clones only, with some absent. The D gene and trimming were derived from the DNA, and the V and J assignments and clone size from that table. The data contain under 130,000 clones, about 90% of them singletons. This TCR came from a woman in her sixties with acute or convalescent COVID-19. J is TRBJ2-3 and V is TRBV7-9; D may be TRBD2 (5 bases). Sequencing was done on a sample of peripheral blood. Here the CDR3 reads CASSLKLGATDTQYF. The CDR3 coding sequence is TGTGCCAGCAGCTTAAAACTGGGAGCCACAGATACGCAGTATTTT.